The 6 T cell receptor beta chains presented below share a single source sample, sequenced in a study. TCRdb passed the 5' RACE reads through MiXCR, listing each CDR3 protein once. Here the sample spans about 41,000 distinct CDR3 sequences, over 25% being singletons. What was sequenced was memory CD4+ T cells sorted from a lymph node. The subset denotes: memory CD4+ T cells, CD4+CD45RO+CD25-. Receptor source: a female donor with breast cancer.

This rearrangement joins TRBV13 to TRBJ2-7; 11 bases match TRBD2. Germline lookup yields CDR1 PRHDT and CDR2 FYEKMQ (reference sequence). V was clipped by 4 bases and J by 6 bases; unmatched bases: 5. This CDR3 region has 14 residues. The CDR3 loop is CASSSIAGGGEQYF. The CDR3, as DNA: TGTGCCAGCAGCTCTATAGCGGGAGGGGGCGAGCAGTACTTC. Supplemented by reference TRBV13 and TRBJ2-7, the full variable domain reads AAGVIQSPRHLIKEKRETATLKCYPIPRHDTVYWYQQGPGQDPQFLISFYEKMQSDKGSIPDRFSAQQFSDYHSELNMSSLELGDSALYFCASSSIAGGGEQYFGPGTRLTVT.

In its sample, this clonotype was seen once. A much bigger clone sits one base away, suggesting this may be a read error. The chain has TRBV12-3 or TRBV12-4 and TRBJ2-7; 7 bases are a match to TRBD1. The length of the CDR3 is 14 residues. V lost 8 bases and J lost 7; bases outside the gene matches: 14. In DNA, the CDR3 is TGTGCCAGCGGACCGGACAGGCGACCAAATGAGCAGTACTTC. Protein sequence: CASGPDRRPNEQYF.

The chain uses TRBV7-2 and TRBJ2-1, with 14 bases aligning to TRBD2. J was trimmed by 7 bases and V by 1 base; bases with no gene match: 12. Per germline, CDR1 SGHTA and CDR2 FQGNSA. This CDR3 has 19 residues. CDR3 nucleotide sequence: TGTGCCAGCAGCTTAGAAGGGACTAGCGGGAGTCTGAGACGTAATGAGCAGTTCTTC. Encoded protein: CASSLEGTSGSLRRNEQFF.

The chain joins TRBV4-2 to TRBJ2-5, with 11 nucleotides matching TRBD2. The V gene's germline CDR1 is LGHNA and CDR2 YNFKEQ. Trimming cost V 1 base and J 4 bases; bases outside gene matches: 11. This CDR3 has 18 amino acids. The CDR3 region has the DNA TGTGCCAGCAGCCAAGTTGTAGCGGGAGGGCCGCTGGGAGAGACCCAGTACTTC. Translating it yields CASSQVVAGGPLGETQYF.

The CDR3 is CASSPAEGQQYF. The CDR3 nucleotides read TGTGCCAGCAGCCCCGCTGAAGGTCAGCAGTACTTC. This sequence joins TRBV9 and TRBJ2-7; D remains unclear. Per germline, CDR1 SGDLS and CDR2 YYNGEE. Between the trimmed V and J ends, which lost 4 bases and 8 bases, there was a span of 13 bases. The CDR3 consists of 12 residues.

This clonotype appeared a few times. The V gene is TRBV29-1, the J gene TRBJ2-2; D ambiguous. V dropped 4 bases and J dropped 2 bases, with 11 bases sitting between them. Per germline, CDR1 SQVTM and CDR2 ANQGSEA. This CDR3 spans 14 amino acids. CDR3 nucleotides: TGCAGCGTTGGGATCCGGAGAAACACCGGGGAGCTGTTTTTT. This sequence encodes CSVGIRRNTGELFF.